The next 7 T cell receptor beta chains were all read from a single sample in a study of identical twins. TCRdb re-called the 5' RACE reads through MiXCR, storing one row per CDR3 protein. The sample shows 1.5 million to 2 million distinct CDR3 sequences, more than 30% of them seen only once. Sequenced: cord blood. The receptors derive from a newborn girl in good health.

This clonotype occurred a few times. An end of the junction does not agree with germline; a read error may underlie this. This sequence joins TRBV20-1 and TRBJ2-3, with 8 bases matching TRBD2. Looked up from germline, CDR1 is DFQATT and CDR2 is SNEGSKA (reference sequence). This CDR3 has 14 amino acids. The CDR3 region is CSARGSGATDTQYF. The CDR3 DNA reads TGCAGTGCGAGAGGTAGCGGGGCCACAGATACGCAGTATTTT.

This clonotype has only a few counts. The chain uses TRBV10-3 and TRBJ1-2, with TRBD1 matching over 9 bases. V dropped 8 bases and J dropped 11; count of bases not matched to a gene: 9. Germline V CDR1 and CDR2: ENHRY, SYGVKD. The CDR3 is made up of 12 amino acids. This CDR3 is CAIRDREALYTF. The CDR3 DNA sequence: TGTGCCATCCGGGACAGGGAGGCCCTTTACACCTTC.

This clonotype has a count of ten or more. This chain uses TRBV12-3 or TRBV12-4 with TRBJ2-7, with a tentative D call TRBD1 (6 bases). The germline V and J ends were trimmed by 3 bases and 4 bases, with 10 bases remaining between them. The CDR3 covers 13 residues. The CDR3 DNA sequence: TGTGCCAGCAGTTTTCAGGGGCGGTACGAGCAGTACTTC. Translation: CASSFQGRYEQYF.

As DNA, the CDR3 is TGTGCCAGCAGTTCTCGACAGTATCAGCCCCAGCATTTT. Residues: CASSSRQYQPQHF. The chain is built from TRBV6-6 and TRBJ1-5; maybe TRBD1 (5 bases). Germline V gene sequence: CDR1 MNHNY, CDR2 SVGAGI (reference sequence). This CDR3 has 13 residues. Trimming took 4 bases from V and 5 from J, leaving 9 bases between them.

The chain uses TRBV6-5 and TRBJ1-3; D ambiguous. Trimming took off 5 bases at V and 5 bases at J, with 13 bases between the two ends. Looked up from germline, CDR1 is MNHEY and CDR2 is SVGAGI. The CDR3 is made up of 14 amino acids. CDR3: CASSPTPDRNTIYF. Written as DNA, the CDR3 is TGTGCCAGCAGTCCGACGCCGGATAGAAACACCATATATTTT.

The chain is built from TRBV7-2 and TRBJ2-3; possibly TRBD2 for D (6 bases). Germline V CDR1 and CDR2: SGHTA, FQGNSA. V lost 6 bases to trimming and J lost 3 bases, with 16 bases between them. The CDR3 length is 15 residues. The CDR3 sequence: CASSFRGAGTDTQYF. CDR3 DNA: TGTGCCAGCAGTTTCCGAGGCGCGGGAACAGATACGCAGTATTTT. Supplemented by reference TRBV7-2 and TRBJ2-3, the full variable domain reads GAGVSQSPSNKVTEKGKDVELRCDPISGHTALYWYRQSLGQGLEFLIYFQGNSAPDKSGLPSDRFSAERTGGSVSTLTIQRTQQEDSAVYLCASSFRGAGTDTQYFGPGTRLTVL.

This chain uses TRBV7-9 with TRBJ2-7; 10 bases fit TRBD2. Near its end, the DNA agrees better with TRBJ2-5, so the J call may be wrong. Germline loops: CDR1 SEHNR, CDR2 FQNEAQ (reference sequence). CDR3 length: 15 amino acids. In DNA, the CDR3 is TGTGCCAGCAGCTCCACTAGCGGGGCACAAGAGACCCAGTACTTC. Translating it yields CASSSTSGAQETQYF.